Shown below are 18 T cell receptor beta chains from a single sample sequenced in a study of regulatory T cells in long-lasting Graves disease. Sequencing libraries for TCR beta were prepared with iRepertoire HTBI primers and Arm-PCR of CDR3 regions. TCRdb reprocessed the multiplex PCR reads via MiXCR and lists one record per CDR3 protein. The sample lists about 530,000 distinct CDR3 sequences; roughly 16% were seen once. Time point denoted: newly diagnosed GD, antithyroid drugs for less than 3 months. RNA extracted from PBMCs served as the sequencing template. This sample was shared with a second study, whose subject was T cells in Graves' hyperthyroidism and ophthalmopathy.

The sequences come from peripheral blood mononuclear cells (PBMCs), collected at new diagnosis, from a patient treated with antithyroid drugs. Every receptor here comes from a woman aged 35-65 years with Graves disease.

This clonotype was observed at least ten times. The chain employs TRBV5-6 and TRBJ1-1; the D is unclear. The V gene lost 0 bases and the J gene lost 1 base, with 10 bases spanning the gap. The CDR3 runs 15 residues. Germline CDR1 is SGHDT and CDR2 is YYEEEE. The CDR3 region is CASSLDWRSNTEAFF. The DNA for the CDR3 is TGTGCCAGCAGCTTGGATTGGAGGTCGAACACTGAAGCTTTCTTT.

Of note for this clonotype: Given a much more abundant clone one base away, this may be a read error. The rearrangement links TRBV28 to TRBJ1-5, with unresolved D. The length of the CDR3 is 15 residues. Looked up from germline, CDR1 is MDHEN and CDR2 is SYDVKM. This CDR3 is CASSSPGLVNQPRHF. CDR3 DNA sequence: TGTGCCAGCAGTTCCCCCGGCCTTGTTAATCAGCCCCGGCATTTT.

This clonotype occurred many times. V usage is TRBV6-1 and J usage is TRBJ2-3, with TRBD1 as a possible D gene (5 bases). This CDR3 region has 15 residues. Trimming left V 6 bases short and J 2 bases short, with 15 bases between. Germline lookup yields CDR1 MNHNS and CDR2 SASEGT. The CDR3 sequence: CASRVDRSHTDTQYF. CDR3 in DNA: TGTGCCAGCAGGGTAGACAGAAGCCACACAGATACGCAGTATTTT.

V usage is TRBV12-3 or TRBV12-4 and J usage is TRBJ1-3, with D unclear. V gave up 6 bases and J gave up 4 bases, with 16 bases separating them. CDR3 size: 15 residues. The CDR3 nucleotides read TGTGCCAGCAGCGCCCCCTTCGGTTTCGGAAACACCATATATTTT. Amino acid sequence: CASSAPFGFGNTIYF.

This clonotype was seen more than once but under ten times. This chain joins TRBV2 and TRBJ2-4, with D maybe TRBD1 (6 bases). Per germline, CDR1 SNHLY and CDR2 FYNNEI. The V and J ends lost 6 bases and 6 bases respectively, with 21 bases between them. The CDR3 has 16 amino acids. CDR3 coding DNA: TGTGCCAGCAGAAGTCCCGGGACATCAGGGCCAAACATTCAGTACTTC. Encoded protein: CASRSPGTSGPNIQYF.

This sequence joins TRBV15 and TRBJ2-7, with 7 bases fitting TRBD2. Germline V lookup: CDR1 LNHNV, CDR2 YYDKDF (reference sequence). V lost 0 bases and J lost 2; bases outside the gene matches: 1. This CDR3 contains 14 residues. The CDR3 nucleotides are TGTGCCACCAGCAGAGATGGGGGGGCCTACGAGCAGTACTTC. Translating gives CATSRDGGAYEQYF.

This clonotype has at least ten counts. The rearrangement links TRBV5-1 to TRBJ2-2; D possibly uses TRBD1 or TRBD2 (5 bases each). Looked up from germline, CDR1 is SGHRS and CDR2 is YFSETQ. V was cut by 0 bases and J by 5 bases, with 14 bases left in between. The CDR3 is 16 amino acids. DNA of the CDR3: TGCGCCAGCAGCTTGGAGGGGACGGTAGTTACCGGGGAGCTGTTTTTT. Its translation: CASSLEGTVVTGELFF.

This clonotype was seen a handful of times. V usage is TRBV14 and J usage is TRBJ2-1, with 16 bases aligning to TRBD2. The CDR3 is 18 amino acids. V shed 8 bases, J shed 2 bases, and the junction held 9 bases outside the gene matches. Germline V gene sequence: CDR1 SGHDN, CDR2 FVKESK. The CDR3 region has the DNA TGTGCCAGCCGGGGAATGGGACTAGCGGGGGGGCCCTACAATGAGCAGTTCTTC. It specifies CASRGMGLAGGPYNEQFF.

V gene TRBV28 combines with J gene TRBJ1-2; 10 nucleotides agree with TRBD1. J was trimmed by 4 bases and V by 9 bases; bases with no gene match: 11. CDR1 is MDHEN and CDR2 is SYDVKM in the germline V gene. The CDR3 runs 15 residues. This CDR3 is CASRNPGQGSYGYTF. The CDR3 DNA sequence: TGTGCCAGTCGGAATCCGGGACAGGGGAGCTATGGCTACACCTTC.

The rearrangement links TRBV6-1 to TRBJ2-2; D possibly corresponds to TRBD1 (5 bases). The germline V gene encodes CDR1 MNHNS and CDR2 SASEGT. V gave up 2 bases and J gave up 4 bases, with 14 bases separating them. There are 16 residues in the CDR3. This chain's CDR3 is CASSESQARGTGELFF. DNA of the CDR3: TGTGCCAGCAGTGAATCACAGGCTCGTGGCACCGGGGAGCTGTTTTTT.

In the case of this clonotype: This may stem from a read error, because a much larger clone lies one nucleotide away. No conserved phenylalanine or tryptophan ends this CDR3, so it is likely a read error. The CDR3 nucleotides are TGCAGTGCTAGAGACCCCCTAGCCACCCACGAGCAGTACTCC. Translation: CSARDPLATHEQYS. The chain employs TRBV20-1 and TRBJ2-7, with a tentative D call TRBD2 (5 bases). Trimming took 0 bases from V and 5 from J, leaving 14 bases between them. CDR1 DFQATT and CDR2 SNEGSKA come from the germline V gene (reference sequence). The CDR3 totals 14 residues.

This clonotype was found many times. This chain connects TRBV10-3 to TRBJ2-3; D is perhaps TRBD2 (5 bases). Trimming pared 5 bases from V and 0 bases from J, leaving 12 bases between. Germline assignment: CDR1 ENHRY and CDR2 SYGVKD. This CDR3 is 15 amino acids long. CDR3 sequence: CAISNTGGSTDTQYF. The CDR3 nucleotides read TGTGCCATCAGTAACACTGGCGGGAGCACAGATACGCAGTATTTT.

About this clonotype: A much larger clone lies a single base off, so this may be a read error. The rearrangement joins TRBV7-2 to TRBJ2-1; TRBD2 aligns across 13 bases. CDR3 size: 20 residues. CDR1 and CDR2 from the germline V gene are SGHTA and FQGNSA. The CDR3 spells CASSTPTSGGSTSSCNEQFF. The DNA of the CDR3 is TGTGCCAGCAGCACCCCGACTAGCGGGGGGTCAACGAGCTCCTGCAATGAGCAGTTCTTC. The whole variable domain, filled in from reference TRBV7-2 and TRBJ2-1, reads GAGVSQSPSNKVTEKGKDVELRCDPISGHTALYWYRQSLGQGLEFLIYFQGNSAPDKSGLPSDRFSAERTGGSVSTLTIQRTQQEDSAVYLCASSTPTSGGSTSSCNEQFFGPGTRLTVL.

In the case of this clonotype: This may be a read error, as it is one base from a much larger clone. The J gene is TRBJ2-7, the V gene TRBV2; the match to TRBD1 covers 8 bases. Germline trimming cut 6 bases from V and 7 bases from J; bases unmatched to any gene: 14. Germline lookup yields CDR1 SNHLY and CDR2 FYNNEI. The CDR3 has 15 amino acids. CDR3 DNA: TGTGCCAGCAGAAAACAGGGGGATGTCCACAATGAGCAGTACTTC. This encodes CASRKQGDVHNEQYF.

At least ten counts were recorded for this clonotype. CDR3 amino acids: CASSEVAGPNIQYF. Here the CDR3 DNA reads TGTGCCAGCAGTGAGGTGGCGGGACCCAACATTCAGTACTTC. J is TRBJ2-4 and V is TRBV6-1, with D perhaps TRBD2 (6 bases). Trimming took 3 bases from V and 7 from J, leaving 13 bases between them. Germline CDR1 is MNHNS and CDR2 is SASEGT. The CDR3 extends over 14 amino acids.

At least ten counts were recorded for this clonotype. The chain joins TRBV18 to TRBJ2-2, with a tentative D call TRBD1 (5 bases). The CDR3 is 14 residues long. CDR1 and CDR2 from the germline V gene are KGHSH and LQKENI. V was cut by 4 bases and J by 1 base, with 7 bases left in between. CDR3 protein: CASSHDRNTGELFF. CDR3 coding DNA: TGTGCCAGCTCACATGACAGGAACACCGGGGAGCTGTTTTTT. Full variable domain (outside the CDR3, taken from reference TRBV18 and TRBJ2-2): NAGVMQNPRHLVRRRGQEARLRCSPMKGHSHVYWYRQLPEEGLKFMVYLQKENIIDESGMPKERFSAEFPKEGPSILRIQQVVRGDSAAYFCASSHDRNTGELFFGEGSRLTVL.

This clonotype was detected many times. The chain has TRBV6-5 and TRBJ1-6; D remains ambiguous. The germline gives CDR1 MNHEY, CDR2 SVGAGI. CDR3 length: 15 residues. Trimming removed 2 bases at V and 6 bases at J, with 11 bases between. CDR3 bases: TGTGCCAGCAGTTACGACGGAAATTTTAATTCACCCCTCCACTTT. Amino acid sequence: CASSYDGNFNSPLHF.

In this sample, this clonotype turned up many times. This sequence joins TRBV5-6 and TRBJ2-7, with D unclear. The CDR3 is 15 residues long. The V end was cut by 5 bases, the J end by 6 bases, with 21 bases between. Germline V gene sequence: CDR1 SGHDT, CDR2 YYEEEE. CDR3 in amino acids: CASRNAHRSLTEQYF. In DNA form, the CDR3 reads TGTGCCAGCAGGAACGCCCACCGGTCGCTTACCGAGCAGTACTTC.